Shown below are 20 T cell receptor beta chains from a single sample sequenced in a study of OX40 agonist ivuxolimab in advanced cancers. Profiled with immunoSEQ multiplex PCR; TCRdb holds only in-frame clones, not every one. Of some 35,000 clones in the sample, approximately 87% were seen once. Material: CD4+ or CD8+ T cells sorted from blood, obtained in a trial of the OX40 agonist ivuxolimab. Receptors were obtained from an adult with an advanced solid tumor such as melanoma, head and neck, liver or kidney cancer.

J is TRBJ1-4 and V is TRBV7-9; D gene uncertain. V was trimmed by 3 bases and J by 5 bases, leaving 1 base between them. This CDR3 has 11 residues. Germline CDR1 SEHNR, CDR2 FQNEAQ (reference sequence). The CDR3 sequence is CASSFNEKLFF. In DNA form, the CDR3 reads TGTGCCAGCAGCTTCAATGAAAAACTGTTTTTT.

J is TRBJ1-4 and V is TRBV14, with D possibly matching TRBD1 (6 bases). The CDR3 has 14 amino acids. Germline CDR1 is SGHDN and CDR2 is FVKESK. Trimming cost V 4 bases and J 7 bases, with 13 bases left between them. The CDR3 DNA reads TGTGCCAGCAGCCCCGAGGGGGGGCGTGAAAAACTGTTTTTT. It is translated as CASSPEGGREKLFF.

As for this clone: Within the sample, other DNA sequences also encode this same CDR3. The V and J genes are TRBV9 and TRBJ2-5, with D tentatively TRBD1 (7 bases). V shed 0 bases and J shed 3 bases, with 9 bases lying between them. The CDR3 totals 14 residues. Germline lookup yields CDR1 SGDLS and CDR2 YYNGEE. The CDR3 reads CASSVARGEETQYF. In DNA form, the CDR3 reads TGTGCCAGCAGCGTAGCCAGGGGGGAAGAGACCCAGTACTTC.

The CDR3 protein is CASSIDPDRVTEAFF. The DNA of the CDR3 is TGTGCCAGTAGTATAGATCCAGACAGGGTCACTGAAGCTTTCTTT. This chain links TRBV19 with TRBJ1-1, with 7 positions matching TRBD1. From germline, CDR1 is LNHDA and CDR2 SQIVND (reference sequence). V was pared by 0 bases and J by 4 bases, with 5 bases of the junction left unmatched. The CDR3 has 15 amino acids.

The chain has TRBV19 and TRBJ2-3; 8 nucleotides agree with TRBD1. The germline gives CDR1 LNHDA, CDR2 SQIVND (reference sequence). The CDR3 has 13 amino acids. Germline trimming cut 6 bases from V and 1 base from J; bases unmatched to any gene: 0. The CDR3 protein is CASRDRGTDTQYF. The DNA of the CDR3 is TGTGCCAGTAGGGACAGGGGCACAGATACGCAGTATTTT. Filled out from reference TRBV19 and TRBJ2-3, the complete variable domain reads DGGITQSPKYLFRKEGQNVTLSCEQNLNHDAMYWYRQDPGQGLRLIYYSQIVNDFQKGDIAEGYSVSREKKESFPLTVTSAQKNPTAFYLCASRDRGTDTQYFGPGTRLTVL.

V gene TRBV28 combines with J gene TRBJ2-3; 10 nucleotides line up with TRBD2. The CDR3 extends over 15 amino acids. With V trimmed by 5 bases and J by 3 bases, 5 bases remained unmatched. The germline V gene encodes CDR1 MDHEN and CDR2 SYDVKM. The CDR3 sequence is CASSPAGGLTDTQYF. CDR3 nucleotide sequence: TGTGCCAGCAGTCCAGCGGGAGGGTTGACAGATACGCAGTATTTT.

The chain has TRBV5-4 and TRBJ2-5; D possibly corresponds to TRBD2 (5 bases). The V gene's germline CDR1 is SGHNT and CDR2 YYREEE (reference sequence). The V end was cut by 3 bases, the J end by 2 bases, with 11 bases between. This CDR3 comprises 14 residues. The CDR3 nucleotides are TGTGCCAGCAGCTCACGACTAAATCAAGAGACCCAGTACTTC. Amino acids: CASSSRLNQETQYF.

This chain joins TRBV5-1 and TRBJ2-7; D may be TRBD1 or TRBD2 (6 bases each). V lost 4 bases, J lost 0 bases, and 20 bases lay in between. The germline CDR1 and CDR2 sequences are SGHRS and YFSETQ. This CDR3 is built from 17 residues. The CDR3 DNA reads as TGCGCCAGCAGCCCGAAGTCGTCGGGGGCGGGCTCCTACGAGCAGTACTTC. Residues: CASSPKSSGAGSYEQYF.

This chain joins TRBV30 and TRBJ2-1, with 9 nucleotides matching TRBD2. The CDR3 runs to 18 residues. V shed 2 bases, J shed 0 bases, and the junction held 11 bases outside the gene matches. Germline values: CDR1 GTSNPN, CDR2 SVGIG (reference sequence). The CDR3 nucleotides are TGTGCCTGGAGTTGGGGACTAGCTACTGGGGGCTCCTACAATGAGCAGTTCTTC. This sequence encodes CAWSWGLATGGSYNEQFF. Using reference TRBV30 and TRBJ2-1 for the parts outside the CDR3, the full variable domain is SQTIHQWPATLVQPVGSPLSLECTVEGTSNPNLYWYRQAAGRGLQLLFYSVGIGQISSEVPQNLSASRPQDRQFILSSKKLLLSDSGFYLCAWSWGLATGGSYNEQFFGPGTRLTVL.

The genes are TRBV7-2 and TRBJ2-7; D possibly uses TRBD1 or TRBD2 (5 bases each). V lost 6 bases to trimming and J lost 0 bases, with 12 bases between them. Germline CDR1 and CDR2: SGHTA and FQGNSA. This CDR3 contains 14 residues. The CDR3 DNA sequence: TGTGCCAGCAGGAAGGGACCAGACTCCTACGAGCAGTACTTC. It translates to CASRKGPDSYEQYF.

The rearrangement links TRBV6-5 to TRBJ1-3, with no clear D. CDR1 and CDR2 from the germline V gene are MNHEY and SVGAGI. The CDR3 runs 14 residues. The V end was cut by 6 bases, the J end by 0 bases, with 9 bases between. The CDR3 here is CASSGRLSGNTIYF. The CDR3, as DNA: TGTGCCAGCAGCGGACGGCTCTCTGGAAACACCATATATTTT.

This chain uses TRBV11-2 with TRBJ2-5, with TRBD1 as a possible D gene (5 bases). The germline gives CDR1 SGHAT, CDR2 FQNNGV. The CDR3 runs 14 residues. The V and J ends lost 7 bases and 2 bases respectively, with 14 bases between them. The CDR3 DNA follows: TGTGCCAGCAAGCGCTGGCAGGGACAAGAGACCCAGTACTTC. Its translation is CASKRWQGQETQYF.

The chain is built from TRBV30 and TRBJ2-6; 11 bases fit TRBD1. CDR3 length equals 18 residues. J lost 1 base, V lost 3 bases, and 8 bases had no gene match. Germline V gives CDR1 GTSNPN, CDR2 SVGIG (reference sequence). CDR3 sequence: CAWSPRTGGRSGANVLTF. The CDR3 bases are TGTGCCTGGAGCCCGAGGACAGGGGGCAGGTCTGGGGCCAACGTCCTGACTTTC.

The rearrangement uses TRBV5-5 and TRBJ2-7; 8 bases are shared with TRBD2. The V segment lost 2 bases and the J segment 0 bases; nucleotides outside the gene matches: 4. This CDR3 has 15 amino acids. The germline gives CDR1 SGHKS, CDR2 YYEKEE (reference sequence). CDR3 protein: CASSFSGTSSYEQYF. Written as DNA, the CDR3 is TGTGCCAGCAGCTTTTCAGGGACTAGCTCCTACGAGCAGTACTTC.

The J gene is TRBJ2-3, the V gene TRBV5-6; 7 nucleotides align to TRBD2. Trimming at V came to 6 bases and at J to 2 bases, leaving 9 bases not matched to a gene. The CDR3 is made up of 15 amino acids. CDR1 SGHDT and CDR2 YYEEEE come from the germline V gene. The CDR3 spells CASMSWRGYTDTQYF. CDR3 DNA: TGTGCCAGCATGTCCTGGCGGGGGTACACAGATACGCAGTATTTT.

The CDR3 sequence is CSATDDGQYF. For the CDR3, the DNA is TGCAGTGCGACCGACGATGGGCAGTATTTT. This rearrangement joins TRBV20-1 to TRBJ2-3; D not resolved. CDR1 DFQATT and CDR2 SNEGSKA come from the germline V gene (reference sequence). CDR3 length: 10 residues. The V and J ends lost 6 bases and 11 bases respectively, with 12 bases between them.

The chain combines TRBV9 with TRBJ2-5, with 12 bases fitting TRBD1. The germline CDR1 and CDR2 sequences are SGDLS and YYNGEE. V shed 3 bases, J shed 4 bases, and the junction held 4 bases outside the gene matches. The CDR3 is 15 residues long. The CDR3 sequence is CASSAGQGAGETQYF. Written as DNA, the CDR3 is TGTGCCAGCAGCGCGGGACAGGGGGCGGGAGAGACCCAGTACTTC.

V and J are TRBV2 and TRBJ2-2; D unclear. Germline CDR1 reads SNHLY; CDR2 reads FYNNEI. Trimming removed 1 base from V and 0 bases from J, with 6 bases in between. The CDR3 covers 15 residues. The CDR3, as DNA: TGTGCCAGCAGTGAAGTTGAATCGAACACCGGGGAGCTGTTTTTT. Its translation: CASSEVESNTGELFF.

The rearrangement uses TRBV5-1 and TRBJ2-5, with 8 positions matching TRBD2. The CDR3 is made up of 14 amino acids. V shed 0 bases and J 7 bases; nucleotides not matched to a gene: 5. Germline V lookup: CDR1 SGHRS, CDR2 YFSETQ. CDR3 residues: CASSLVSGGRTQYF. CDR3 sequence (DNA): TGCGCCAGCAGCTTGGTGTCGGGGGGGAGGACCCAGTACTTC.

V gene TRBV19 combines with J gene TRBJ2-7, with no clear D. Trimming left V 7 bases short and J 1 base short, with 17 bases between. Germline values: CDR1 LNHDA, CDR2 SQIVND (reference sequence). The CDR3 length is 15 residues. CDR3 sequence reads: CASKGSGRLSYEQYF. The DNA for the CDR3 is TGTGCCAGTAAAGGGTCCGGACGGTTGTCCTACGAGCAGTACTTC.